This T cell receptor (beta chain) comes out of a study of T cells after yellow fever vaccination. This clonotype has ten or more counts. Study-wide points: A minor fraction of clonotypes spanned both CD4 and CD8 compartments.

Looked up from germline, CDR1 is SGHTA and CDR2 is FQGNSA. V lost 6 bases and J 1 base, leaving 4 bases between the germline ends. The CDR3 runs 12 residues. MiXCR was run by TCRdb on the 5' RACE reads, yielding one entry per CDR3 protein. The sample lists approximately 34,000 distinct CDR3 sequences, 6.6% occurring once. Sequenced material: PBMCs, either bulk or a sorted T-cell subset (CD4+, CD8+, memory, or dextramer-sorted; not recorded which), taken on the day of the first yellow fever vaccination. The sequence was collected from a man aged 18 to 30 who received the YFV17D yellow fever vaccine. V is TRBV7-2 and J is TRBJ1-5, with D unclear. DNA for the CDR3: TGTGCCAGCAGTGACAGCAATCAGCCCCAGCATTTT. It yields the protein CASSDSNQPQHF.